The clone carrying this T cell receptor beta chain came up a few times. This sample is drawn from a study of blood T cells in healthy people across ages. The ends lost 0 bases at V and 4 bases at J; junction bases unmatched: 7. This CDR3 has 17 residues. Germline CDR1 is MNHNY and CDR2 is SVGAGI (reference sequence). A second PCR, run for roughly 7 to 11 cycles, used a sample-barcoded 5' primer plus a J-beta primer mix. TCRdb reprocessed the 5' RACE reads via MiXCR and lists one record per CDR3 protein. The sample has some 1.5 million distinct CDR3 sequences, 28% seen once; the top ten hold around 7.7%.

The material sequenced was blood. The chain joins TRBV6-6 to TRBJ2-3; 10 bases line up with TRBD2. The TCR was taken from a young woman in good health. The CDR3, as DNA: TGTGCCAGCAGTTACTCCACTAGCGGGAAAGGGCCAGATACGCAGTATTTT. Translating it yields CASSYSTSGKGPDTQYF.